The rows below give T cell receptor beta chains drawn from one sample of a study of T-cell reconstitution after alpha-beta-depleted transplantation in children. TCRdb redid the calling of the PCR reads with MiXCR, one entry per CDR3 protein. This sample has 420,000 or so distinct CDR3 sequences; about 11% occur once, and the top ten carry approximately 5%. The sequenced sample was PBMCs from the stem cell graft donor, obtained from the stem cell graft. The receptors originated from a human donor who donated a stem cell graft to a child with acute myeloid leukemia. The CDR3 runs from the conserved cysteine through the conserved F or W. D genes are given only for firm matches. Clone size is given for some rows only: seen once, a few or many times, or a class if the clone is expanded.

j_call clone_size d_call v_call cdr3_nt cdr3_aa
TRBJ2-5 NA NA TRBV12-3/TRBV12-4 TGTGCCAGCAGAAAAGACAACCAAGAGACCCAGTACTTC CASRKDNQETQYF
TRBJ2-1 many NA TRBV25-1 TGTGCCAGCAGTGTCACCTTGGAGGGGAATGAGCAGTTCTTC CASSVTLEGNEQFF
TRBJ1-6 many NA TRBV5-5 TGTGCCAGCAGCTTGGTTGTTGCGGGGAGCTCCTATAATTCACCCCTCCACTTT CASSLVVAGSSYNSPLHF
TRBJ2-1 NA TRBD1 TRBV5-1 TGCGCCAACAGTTCCGGACAGGGGACCTACAATGAGCAGTTCTTC CANSSGQGTYNEQFF
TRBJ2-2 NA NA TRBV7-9 TGTGCCAGCAGACCAGGGTCCGGGGGCACCTCCGGGGAGCTGTTTTTT CASRPGSGGTSGELFF
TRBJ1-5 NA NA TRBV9 TGTGCCAGCAGCGCCGAAGAGGGAAGGTTCGATCAGCCCCAGCATTTT CASSAEEGRFDQPQHF
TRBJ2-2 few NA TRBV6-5 TGTGCCAGCAGTTACCAGGGCAGGTTTCGAACCGGGGAGCTGTTTTTT CASSYQGRFRTGELFF
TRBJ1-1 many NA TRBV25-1 TGTGCCAGCAGTGGGCTTGCGGCAGGGCCAAACACTGAAGCTTTCTTT CASSGLAAGPNTEAFF
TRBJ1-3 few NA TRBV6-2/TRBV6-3 TGTGCCAGCAGTTACCCACAAGCCTCTGGAAACACCATATATTTT CASSYPQASGNTIYF
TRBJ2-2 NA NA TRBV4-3 TGCGCCAGCAGCCAAGAATGGCTTATCGGGGGGGAGCTGTTTTTT CASSQEWLIGGELFF
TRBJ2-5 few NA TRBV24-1 TGTGCCACCAGTGATTTCAGGGGCAGGGGCGCAGGTGGGGAGACCCAGTACTTC CATSDFRGRGAGGETQYF
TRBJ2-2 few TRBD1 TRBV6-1 TGTGCCAGCAGCTGGGACAGGGGGCCCGGGGAGCTGTTTTTT CASSWDRGPGELFF
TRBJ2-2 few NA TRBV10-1 TGCGCCAGCAGTGAAGCGGCCCCCGGAACCGGGGAGCTGTTTTTT CASSEAAPGTGELFF
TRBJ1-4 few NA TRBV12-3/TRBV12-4 TGTGCCAGCAGTCTCGGGGCTGCAACTAATGAAAAACTGTTTTTT CASSLGAATNEKLFF
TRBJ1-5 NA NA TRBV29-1 TGCAGCGTACTGACGGACAGCCATCAGCCCCAGCATTTT CSVLTDSHQPQHF
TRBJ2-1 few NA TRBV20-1 TGCAGTGCAACCCGGGACTTGGACAATGAGCAGTTCTTC CSATRDLDNEQFF
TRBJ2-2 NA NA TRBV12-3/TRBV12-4 TGTGCCAGCAGGCCAGGGGCCGAGAACACCGGGGAGCTGTTTTTT CASRPGAENTGELFF
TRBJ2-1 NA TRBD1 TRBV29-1 TGCAGCGTTTTGACAGGGGGCATCGATGAGCAGTTCTTC CSVLTGGIDEQFF
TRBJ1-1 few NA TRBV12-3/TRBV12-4 TGTGCCAGCAGTGCTCGACATGGCACTGAAGCTTTCTTT CASSARHGTEAFF
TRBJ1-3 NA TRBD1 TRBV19 TGTGCCAGTAGGACCCGGGACAGCGCCAACTCTGGAAACACCATATATTTT CASRTRDSANSGNTIYF
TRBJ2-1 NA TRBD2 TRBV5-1 TGCGCCAGCAGCCGCGGGGGGGGAACGAACAATGAGCAGTTCTTC CASSRGGGTNNEQFF
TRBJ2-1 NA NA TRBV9 TGTGCCAGCAGCGTGGAGGGGGACCTCTCGAATGAGCAGTTCTTC CASSVEGDLSNEQFF
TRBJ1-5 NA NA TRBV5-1 TGCGCCAGCAGCTTGGGGGTTTCGGGCAATCAGCCCCAGCATTTT CASSLGVSGNQPQHF
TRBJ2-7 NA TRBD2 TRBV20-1 TGCAGTGCTATCAGGGGACTAGGGCACTACGAGCAGTACTTC CSAIRGLGHYEQYF
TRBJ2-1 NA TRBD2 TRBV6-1 TGTGCCAGCAGTGTCCCCACTAGCGGTCACAATGAGCAGTTCTTC CASSVPTSGHNEQFF
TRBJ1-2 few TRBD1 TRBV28 TGTGCCAGCAGTTCAGGACAGGGGACCTATGGCTACACCTTC CASSSGQGTYGYTF
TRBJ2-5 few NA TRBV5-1 TGCGCCAGCAGCCCGGCCGCGGACAGTCAAGAGACCCAGTACTTC CASSPAADSQETQYF
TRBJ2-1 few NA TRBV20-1 TGCAGTGCTAGAAGTGTCGCTAGCGCATATCCGGACAATGAGCAGTTCTTC CSARSVASAYPDNEQFF
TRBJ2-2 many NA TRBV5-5 TGTGCCAGCAGCTGGAACACCGGGGAGCTGTTTTTT CASSWNTGELFF
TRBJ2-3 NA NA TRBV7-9 TGTGCCAGCAGCTCTCTCGTGGCTAGCACAGATACGCAGTATTTT CASSSLVASTDTQYF
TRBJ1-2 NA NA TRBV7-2 TGTGCCAGCAGCTTCCTACAGGGCGATGGCTACACCTTC CASSFLQGDGYTF
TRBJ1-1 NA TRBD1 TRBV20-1 TGCAGTGCGCCACGACAGGGAGGCACTGAAGCTTTCTTT CSAPRQGGTEAFF
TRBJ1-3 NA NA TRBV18 TGTGCCAGCTCACCAGGAGAGTCTGGAAACACCATATATTTT CASSPGESGNTIYF
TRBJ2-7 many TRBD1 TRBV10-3 TGTGCCATCAGGGGGACAGAGCAAGCCCCCTCCTTC CAIRGTEQAPSF
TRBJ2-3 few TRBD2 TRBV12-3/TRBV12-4 TGTGCCAGCAGTCCCCGGCGAACCCCCAGCGGGGGGGCCCCAGATACGCAGTATTTT CASSPRRTPSGGAPDTQYF
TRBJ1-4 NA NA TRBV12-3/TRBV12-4 TGTGCCAGCAGTTTAATCCCAAATGAAAAACTGTTTTTT CASSLIPNEKLFF
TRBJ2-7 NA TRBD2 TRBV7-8 TGTGCCAGCAGCCCCTACAAAGGGGCCCCTAGCGGAGGGAGCTCCTACGAGCAGTACTTC CASSPYKGAPSGGSSYEQYF
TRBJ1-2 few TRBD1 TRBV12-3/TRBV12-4 TGTGCCAGCAGGGGGACAGGGAGGGAGCACTATGGCTACACCTTC CASRGTGREHYGYTF
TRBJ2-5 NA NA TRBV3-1 TGTGCCAGCAGCCCGTCGGTTGGGGATCAAGAGACCCAGTACTTC CASSPSVGDQETQYF
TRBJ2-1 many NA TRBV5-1 TGCGCCAGCAGCTTGAAGTTGAATGAGCAGTTCTTC CASSLKLNEQFF
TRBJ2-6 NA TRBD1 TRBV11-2 TGTGCCAGCAGCCCTAGGACAGGGGGCCTAAGCTCTGGGGCCAACGTCCTGACTTTC CASSPRTGGLSSGANVLTF
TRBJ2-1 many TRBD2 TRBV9 TGTGCCAGCAGCGTAGGAGGGACTAGCGGGGGGGCTGGGGAGCAGTTCTTC CASSVGGTSGGAGEQFF
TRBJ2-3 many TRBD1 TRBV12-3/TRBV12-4 TGTGCCAGCAGCCCCGGGGGACAGGGGACAGATACGCAGTATTTT CASSPGGQGTDTQYF
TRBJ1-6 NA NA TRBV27 TGTGCCAGCAGTGGGGTCTCCTATAATTCACCCCTCCACTTT CASSGVSYNSPLHF
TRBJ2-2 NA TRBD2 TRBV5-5 TGTGCCAGCAGCTTGAGTGGGCTAGCGGGAGTCACCGGGGAGCTGTTTTTT CASSLSGLAGVTGELFF
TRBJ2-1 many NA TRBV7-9 TGTGCCAGCAGACGGGGAGGGGGTAATGAGCAGTTCTTC CASRRGGGNEQFF
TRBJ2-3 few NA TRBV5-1 TGCGCCAGCAGCTTGGCCCTAAGGGATACGCAGTATTTT CASSLALRDTQYF
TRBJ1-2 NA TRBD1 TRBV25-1 TGTGCCAGCTTACAGGGGACAGGCGACTATGGCTACACCTTC CASLQGTGDYGYTF
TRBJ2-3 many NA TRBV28 TGTGCCAGCAGTCTTGTAGCGGCAGATACGCAGTATTTT CASSLVAADTQYF
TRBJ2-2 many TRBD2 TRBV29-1 TGCAGCGTCGAGGGGACTAGACGTACCGGGGAGCTGTTTTTT CSVEGTRRTGELFF
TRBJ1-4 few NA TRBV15 TGTGCCACAGGGAACTATGAAAAACTGTTTTTT CATGNYEKLFF